These 16 T cell receptor beta chains share one sample of origin, sequenced in a study of HIV-infected patients and healthy controls. Reverse transcription used 450 to 550 ng RNA and constant-region primers for alpha and beta. Alpha and beta chain libraries were made separately by chain-specific third strand synthesis with multiplexing indices. One entry per CDR3 protein results from TCRdb running MiXCR on the 5' RACE reads. The table records about 6,000 distinct CDR3 sequences, 7% to 9.5% of them present only once. Antiretroviral therapy had run roughly three months, about 14 weeks, before follow-up blood collection. All unsorted peripheral T cells were captured because whole blood was used without fractionation. The sample in question was blood, obtained during antiretroviral therapy. The receptors shown here come from an adult with HIV infection.

This clonotype was observed at least ten times. The chain is built from TRBV5-1 and TRBJ2-3, with D perhaps TRBD2 (6 bases). Germline V gene lookup returns CDR1 SGHRS and CDR2 YFSETQ. V gave up 0 bases and J gave up 0 bases, with 8 bases separating them. The CDR3 length is 15 residues. The CDR3 DNA reads as TGCGCCAGCAGCTTGGCTGGGACTAGCACAGATACGCAGTATTTT. This encodes CASSLAGTSTDTQYF.

The rearrangement joins TRBV2 to TRBJ2-7; perhaps TRBD1 as D (6 bases). This CDR3 spans 12 amino acids. Deletions cut 6 bases from V and 4 bases from J, with 10 bases between. CDR1 is SNHLY and CDR2 is FYNNEI in the germline V gene. The CDR3 sequence: CASRGTSYEQYF. As DNA, the CDR3 is TGTGCCAGCAGAGGGACATCTTACGAGCAGTACTTC.

This clonotype was found a few times. The chain is built from TRBV11-2 and TRBJ2-1; D remains unclear. V lost 4 bases to trimming and J lost 1 base, with 8 bases between them. The CDR3 consists of 14 residues. Germline V gene data show CDR1 as SGHAT and CDR2 as FQNNGV. CDR3 amino acids: CASSSGVSYNEQFF. In nucleotides, the CDR3 is TGTGCCAGCAGCTCCGGCGTATCCTACAATGAGCAGTTCTTC.

This clonotype is judged medium-sized (0.01 to 0.1%). V and J are TRBV7-9 and TRBJ2-1; 10 nucleotides agree with TRBD2. The CDR3 contains 18 residues. The germline V gene encodes CDR1 SEHNR and CDR2 FQNEAQ (reference sequence). V lost 6 bases, J lost 2 bases, and 13 bases stayed unmatched. The CDR3, as DNA: TGTGCCAGCAGGGAAGCTAGCGGGAGAATCGAGACCTACAATGAGCAGTTCTTC. Its protein product is CASREASGRIETYNEQFF.

In this sample, this clonotype turned up many times. This chain uses TRBV12-3 or TRBV12-4 with TRBJ1-2; no definite D call. This CDR3 comprises 14 residues. V shed 7 bases and J shed 4 bases, with 16 bases lying between them. The CDR3 loop reads CASTQIEVGYGYTF. As DNA, the CDR3 is TGTGCCAGCACCCAAATCGAGGTCGGCTATGGCTACACCTTC.

This clonotype appeared many times. The chain has TRBV7-9 and TRBJ2-7, with D hard to call. V was pared by 5 bases and J by 1 base, with 9 bases between. Germline V gives CDR1 SEHNR, CDR2 FQNEAQ (reference sequence). The CDR3 spans 13 residues. The CDR3 reads CASSPGPSYEQYF. CDR3 DNA: TGTGCCAGCAGCCCCGGTCCTTCCTACGAGCAGTACTTC.

This clonotype has a count of ten or more. This chain joins TRBV7-2 and TRBJ2-4; TRBD2 agrees at 7 bases. Germline assignment: CDR1 SGHTA and CDR2 FQGNSA. This CDR3 is 13 amino acids long. The V gene end was trimmed by 4 bases and the J gene end by 5 bases; junction bases not matched to a gene: 2. For the CDR3, the DNA is TGTGCCAGCAGCTCGGGGGGAGAAAACATTCAGTACTTC. Protein: CASSSGGENIQYF.

This clonotype was recorded many times. V and J are TRBV28 and TRBJ1-1; D gene ambiguous. Germline V gives CDR1 MDHEN, CDR2 SYDVKM. With 2 bases removed from V and 4 bases from J, the gap between germline ends came to 11 bases. This CDR3 contains 14 residues. CDR3 in amino acids: CASSLMAGATEAFF. CDR3 bases: TGTGCCAGCAGTTTAATGGCGGGAGCCACTGAAGCTTTCTTT.

This clonotype was seen more than once but under ten times. CDR3 sequence: CATRTANTEAFF. Written as DNA, the CDR3 is TGTGCCACACGGACTGCGAACACTGAAGCTTTCTTT. The chain is built from TRBV10-3 and TRBJ1-1; no reliable D call. The CDR3 loop spans 12 amino acids. Germline-derived CDR1 and CDR2 are ENHRY and SYGVKD. The V end lost 10 bases, the J end lost 1 base, and 10 bases lay between the germline ends.

This clonotype is medium-sized (0.01 to 0.1%) by share. The rearrangement links TRBV5-1 to TRBJ2-2; the match to TRBD1 covers 7 bases. The CDR3 length is 15 residues. The ends lost 1 base at V and 1 base at J; junction bases unmatched: 1. The germline V gene encodes CDR1 SGHRS and CDR2 YFSETQ. Here the CDR3 DNA reads TGCGCCAGCAGCTTGCGGACAGGGAACACCGGGGAGCTGTTTTTT. It is translated as CASSLRTGNTGELFF.

This clonotype rates as medium-sized. The V and J genes are TRBV20-1 and TRBJ2-1, with 9 bases aligning to TRBD2. Trimming took 6 bases from V and 6 from J; bases not matched to a gene: 12. This CDR3 contains 15 residues. CDR1 and CDR2 (germline): DFQATT, SNEGSKA (reference sequence). Here the CDR3 reads CSADPAAGGPNEQFF. Written as DNA, the CDR3 is TGCAGTGCCGACCCCGCGGCGGGAGGGCCCAATGAGCAGTTCTTC.

The chain links TRBV29-1 to TRBJ1-2, with D perhaps matching TRBD1 (5 bases). The germline CDR1 and CDR2 sequences are SQVTM and ANQGSEA. This CDR3 region has 11 residues. V shed 3 bases and J shed 5 bases, with 7 bases lying between them. In nucleotides, the CDR3 is TGCAGCGTTGAGGAGGGGTATGGCTACACCTTC. Its translation is CSVEEGYGYTF.

Sample share makes this clonotype medium-sized. This chain's CDR3 is CASRLILLFRVGLAISNEQFF. CDR3 nucleotide sequence: TGTGCCAGCAGGTTGATATTACTTTTCCGGGTAGGACTAGCTATATCCAATGAGCAGTTCTTC. This rearrangement joins TRBV7-9 to TRBJ2-1; 8 nucleotides align to TRBD2. With V trimmed by 6 bases and J by 6 bases, 28 bases remained unmatched. The germline V gene encodes CDR1 SEHNR and CDR2 FQNEAQ (reference sequence). This CDR3 has 21 residues.

This clonotype was seen at least ten times. This rearrangement joins TRBV3-1 to TRBJ2-7, with D perhaps TRBD2 (5 bases). The CDR3 runs 14 residues. The germline gives CDR1 LGHDT, CDR2 YNNKEL (reference sequence). Trimming removed 0 bases from V and 10 bases from J, with 16 bases in between. CDR3 nucleotides: TGTGCCAGCAGCCAAGATGGAGGAGCGAGCCCTCAGTACTTC. Its protein is CASSQDGGASPQYF.

By share of the sample, this clonotype is medium-sized. The CDR3 reads CASIEGTNEKLFF. The DNA of the CDR3 is TGTGCCAGCATCGAAGGGACTAATGAAAAACTGTTTTTT. The rearrangement links TRBV28 to TRBJ1-4; D uncertain. This CDR3 contains 13 residues. V gave up 7 bases and J gave up 2 bases, with 8 bases separating them. CDR1 MDHEN and CDR2 SYDVKM come from the germline V gene. The complete variable domain, with remaining parts taken from reference TRBV28 and TRBJ1-4, reads DVKVTQSSRYLVKRTGEKVFLECVQDMDHENMFWYRQDPGLGLRLIYFSYDVKMKEKGDIPEGYSVSREKKERFSLILESASTNQTSMYLCASIEGTNEKLFFGSGTQLSVL.

This sequence joins TRBV19 and TRBJ2-7, with D uncertain. There are 14 residues in the CDR3. Germline CDR1 is LNHDA and CDR2 is SQIVND (reference sequence). Trimming removed 3 bases from V and 4 bases from J, with 13 bases in between. The CDR3 region is CASSMAGLAYEQYF. The DNA of the CDR3 is TGTGCCAGTAGTATGGCCGGGCTGGCGTACGAGCAGTACTTC.